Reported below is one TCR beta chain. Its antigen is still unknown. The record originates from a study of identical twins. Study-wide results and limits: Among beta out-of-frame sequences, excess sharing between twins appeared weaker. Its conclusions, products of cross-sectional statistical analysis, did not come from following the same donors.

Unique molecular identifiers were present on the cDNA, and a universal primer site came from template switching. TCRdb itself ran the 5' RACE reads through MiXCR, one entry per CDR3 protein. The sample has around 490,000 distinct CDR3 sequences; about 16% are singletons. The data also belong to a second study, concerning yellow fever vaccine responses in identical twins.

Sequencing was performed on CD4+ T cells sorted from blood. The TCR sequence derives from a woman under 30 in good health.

The CDR3 DNA is TGCGCCAGCAAGGAGGGGACATTTACGGGCGGGGAGCTGTTTTTT. This sequence encodes CASKEGTFTGGELFF. This chain connects TRBV5-1 to TRBJ2-2; either TRBD1 or TRBD2 may supply D (6 bases each). Trimming shortened V by 6 bases and J by 7 bases, and 19 bases separated the two germline ends. In germline, CDR1 is SGHRS, CDR2 YFSETQ. The CDR3 has 15 residues.